This TCR beta chain was sequenced in a study of shared clonotypes between healthy human individuals (dated by TCRdb to the early 2020s). In terms of the full investigation: A couple of women and a few men aged 18 to 49 years were included in the cohort. To estimate repertoire size and how much clonotype sharing occurs between individuals, the study deeply sequenced the blood TCR repertoires of about 5 healthy adults. To increase sequencing depth and limit assay-specific biases, different laboratories used diverse techniques to prepare libraries and sequence TCR repertoires. Between about 0.8 and 9 billion PBMCs per donor were obtained by leukapheresis.

Using the deep immunoSEQ assay, multiplex PCR amplified TCR CDR3 regions from genomic DNA. Extracted genomic DNA from each cell subset was distributed evenly across all wells of several immunoSEQ 96-well plates, and each plate was treated as a replicate. Each replicate PCR for unsorted PBMC received about 0.3 ug genomic DNA, equal to tens of thousands of T cell genomes. Ten immunoSEQ deep assay plates were used to sequence unsorted PBMC genomic DNA. The purified libraries were quantified using a Qubit 3.0 fluorometer, sized with a Bioanalyzer 2100, and then quantified again using the KAPA Library Quantification kit. A separate single-read 150-cycle Illumina NextSeq 550 flow cell was used to sequence each immunoSEQ 96-well plate. The source study handled its data this way. The immunoSEQ output contained only junctional sequences without quality scores, so filtering could not match that applied to full-length reads. Sequences were annotated with PyIR, a Python wrapper for IgBLAST v1.9, using IMGT germline references to assign V/J genes and CDR3. Reads were removed for weak V/J assignments (E-value above 1e-6), missing CDR3, stop codons, out-of-frame junctions, or ambiguous translated residues. A V3J clonotype was defined by an identical inferred V gene, J gene, and CDR3 amino acid sequence. Percentage overlap between repertoires was calculated by dividing the number of shared unique clonotypes by the size of the smaller repertoire. Richness of each repertoire was evaluated using RTK rarefaction, the Chao1 estimator, and Recon v2.1 estimates of unobserved clonotypes. Not all clones reach the TCRdb copy of this immuneACCESS table, which keeps in-frame sequences only. Checked studies attribute under half of the gap to unresolved V genes and leave the rest unexplained. For V, J and clone size, that table is used; D and trimming come from the DNA. Counted in this sample were about 490,000 clones; over 65% of them appeared once. Together, the top ten hold over 10% of the sample.

Worth noting for this clone: Its antigen remains unidentified. No base qualities exist here, and no much larger clone lies one base off it.

Study-wide findings and limitations: Because the study included a small number of donors, the genetic and exposure-history diversity represented was limited. Pairwise subsampling led to the expectation that sequencing depth would affect the degree of clonotype sharing among donors. Sampling was restricted to blood, and TCR repertoires in tissues likely differ from the TCR repertoires found in blood.

The donors were healthy, HIV-negative adults who had no recently reported acute infections or vaccinations. Only Caucasian adults living in Nashville, Tennessee, USA were represented among the donors. In the unsorted samples, 85 million to 100 million PBMCs were counted, and genomic DNA was extracted using the QIAamp DNA Blood Mini kit. After blood collection by leukapheresis, PBMCs were isolated using Ficoll-Histopaque density gradient centrifugation and then cryopreserved in the vapor phase of liquid nitrogen. This clonotype was obtained from a woman in her thirties or forties in good health. Some clones in this sample may be carry-over from other donors' samples. Sequenced sample: PBMCs.

The CDR3 reads CASSRTGITGELFF. The nucleotides read TGTGCCAGCAGTAGGACAGGGATCACCGGGGAGCTGTTTTTT. This chain joins TRBV6-5 to TRBJ2-2, with 8 bases in between that match TRBD1. The V end gives up 5 bases and the J end 4 bases, leaving 3 bases in the junction not matched to a gene. Sequences MNHEY (CDR1) and SVGAGI (CDR2) are obtained from the germline V gene. Spanning cysteine to phenylalanine, the CDR3 consists of 14 amino acids. The DNA shown is the 42-base CDR3, in frame from base 1.